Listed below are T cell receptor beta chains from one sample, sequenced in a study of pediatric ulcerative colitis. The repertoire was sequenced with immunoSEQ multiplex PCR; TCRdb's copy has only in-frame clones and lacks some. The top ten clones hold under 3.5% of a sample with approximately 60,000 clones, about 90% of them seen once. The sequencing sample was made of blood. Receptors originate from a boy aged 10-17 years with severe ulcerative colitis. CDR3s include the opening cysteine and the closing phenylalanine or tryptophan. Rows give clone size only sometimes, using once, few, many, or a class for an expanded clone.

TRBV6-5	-	CASNGQATEAFF
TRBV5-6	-	CASSPGTSGINEQFF
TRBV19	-	CASSPGSGLNEKLFF
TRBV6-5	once	CASSYGLAGTPNEQFF
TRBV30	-	CAWSVRPDEQFF
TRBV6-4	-	CASTPPGTSGLCYEQYF
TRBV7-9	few	CASSLFRADEQFF
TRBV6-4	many	CASSDSSSGTGELFF
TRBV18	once	CASSPRRPTGTNEQFF
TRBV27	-	CASSSLGQGASYGYTF
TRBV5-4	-	CASSLDGTQETQYF
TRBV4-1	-	CASSPPGPLNEQFF
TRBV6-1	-	CASSEGLYGYTF
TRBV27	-	CASSPRGRENTEAFF
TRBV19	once	CASSTRTSGDTDTQYF
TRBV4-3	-	CASSQEGQILSGANVLTF
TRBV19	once	CASSMYNEQFF
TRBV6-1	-	CASSARQRLMNTEAFF
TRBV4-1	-	CASSEGRARENTEAFF
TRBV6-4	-	CASSLTHYQETQYF
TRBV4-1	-	CASSPRTGDNYGYTF
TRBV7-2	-	CASSWVGPGNMNTEAFF
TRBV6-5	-	CASRRAGRNTEAFF
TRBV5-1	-	CASSSGTGDRLGEKLFF
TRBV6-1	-	CASTEGGTEAFF
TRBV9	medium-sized	CASTRGTDTQYF
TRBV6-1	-	CASRGPNYEQYF
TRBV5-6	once	CASSFRIPSPDTQYF
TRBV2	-	CASRDGTGDQAGYTF